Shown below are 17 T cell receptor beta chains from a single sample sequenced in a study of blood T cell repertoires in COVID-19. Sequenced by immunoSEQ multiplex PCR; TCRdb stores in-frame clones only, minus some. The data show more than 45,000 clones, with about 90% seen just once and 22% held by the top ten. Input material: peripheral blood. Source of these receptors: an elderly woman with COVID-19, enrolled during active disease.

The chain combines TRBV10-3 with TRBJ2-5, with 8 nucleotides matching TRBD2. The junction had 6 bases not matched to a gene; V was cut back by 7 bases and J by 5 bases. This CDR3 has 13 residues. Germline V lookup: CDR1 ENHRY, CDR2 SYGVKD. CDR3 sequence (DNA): TGTGCCATCAACGGGGGGGATGGGGAGACCCAGTACTTC. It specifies CAINGGDGETQYF.

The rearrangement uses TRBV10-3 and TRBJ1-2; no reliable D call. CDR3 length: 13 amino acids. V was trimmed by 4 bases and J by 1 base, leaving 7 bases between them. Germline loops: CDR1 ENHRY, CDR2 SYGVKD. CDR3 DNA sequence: TGTGCCATCAGTGTGGCAGATAACTATGGCTACACCTTC. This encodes CAISVADNYGYTF.

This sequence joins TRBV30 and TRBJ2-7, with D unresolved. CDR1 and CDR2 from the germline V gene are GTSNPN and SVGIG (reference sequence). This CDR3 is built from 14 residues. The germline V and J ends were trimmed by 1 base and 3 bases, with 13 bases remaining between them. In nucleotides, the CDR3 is TGTGCCTGGAGTGCGTCTTTACCTAACTACGAGCAGTACTTC. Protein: CAWSASLPNYEQYF.

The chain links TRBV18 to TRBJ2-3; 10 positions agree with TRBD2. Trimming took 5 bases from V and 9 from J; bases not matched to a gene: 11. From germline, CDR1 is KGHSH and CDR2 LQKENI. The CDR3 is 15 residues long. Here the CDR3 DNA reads TGTGCCAGCTCATCTAGCGGGGGCCCCGGAGGCACGCAGTATTTT. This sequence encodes CASSSSGGPGGTQYF.

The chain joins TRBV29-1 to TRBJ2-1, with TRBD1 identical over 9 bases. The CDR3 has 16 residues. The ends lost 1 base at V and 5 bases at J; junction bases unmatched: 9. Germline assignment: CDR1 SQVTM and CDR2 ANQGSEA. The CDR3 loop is CSVEGAGTGLNNEQFF. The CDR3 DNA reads TGCAGCGTTGAAGGAGCCGGGACAGGGCTTAACAATGAGCAGTTCTTC.

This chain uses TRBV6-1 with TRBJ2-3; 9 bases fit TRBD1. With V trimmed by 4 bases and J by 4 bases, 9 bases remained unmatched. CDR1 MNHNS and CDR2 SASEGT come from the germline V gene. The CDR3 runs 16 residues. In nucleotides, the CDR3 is TGTGCCAGCAGTGCTCATCCGGGACAGGGTCCAGATACGCAGTATTTT. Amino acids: CASSAHPGQGPDTQYF.

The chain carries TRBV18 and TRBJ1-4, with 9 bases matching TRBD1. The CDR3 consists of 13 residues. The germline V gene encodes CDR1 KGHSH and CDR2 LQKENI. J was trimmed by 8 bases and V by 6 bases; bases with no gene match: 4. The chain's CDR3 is CASSGQGREKLFF. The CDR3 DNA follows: TGTGCCAGCTCGGGACAGGGTCGCGAAAAACTGTTTTTT.

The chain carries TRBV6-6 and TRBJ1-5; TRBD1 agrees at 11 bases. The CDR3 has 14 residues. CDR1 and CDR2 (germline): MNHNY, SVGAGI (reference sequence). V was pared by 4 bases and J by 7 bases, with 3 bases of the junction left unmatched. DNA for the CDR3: TGTGCCAGCAGTTGGACAGGGGGCGGACAGCCCCAGCATTTT. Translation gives CASSWTGGGQPQHF.

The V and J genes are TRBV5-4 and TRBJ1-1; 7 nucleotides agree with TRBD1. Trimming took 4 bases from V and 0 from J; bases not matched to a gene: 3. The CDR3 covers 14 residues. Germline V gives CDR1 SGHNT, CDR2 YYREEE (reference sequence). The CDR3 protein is CASSTGQLNTEAFF. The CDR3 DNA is TGTGCCAGCAGCACGGGACAGCTGAACACTGAAGCTTTCTTT.

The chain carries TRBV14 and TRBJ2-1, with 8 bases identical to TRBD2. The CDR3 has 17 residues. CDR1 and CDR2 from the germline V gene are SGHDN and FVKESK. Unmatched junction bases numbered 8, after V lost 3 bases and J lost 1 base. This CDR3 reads CASSHRGRGASYNEQFF. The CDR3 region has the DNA TGTGCCAGCAGCCACCGTGGGCGGGGGGCTTCCTACAATGAGCAGTTCTTC.

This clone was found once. The CDR3 sequence is CASSPDRSYNEQFF. CDR3 sequence (DNA): TGTGCCAGCAGTCCGGACAGGTCCTACAATGAGCAGTTCTTC. The rearrangement links TRBV2 to TRBJ2-1; 7 bases match TRBD1. Germline-derived CDR1 and CDR2 are SNHLY and FYNNEI. The CDR3 is made up of 14 amino acids. The trim removed 5 bases at V and 1 base at J, leaving 2 bases unmatched.

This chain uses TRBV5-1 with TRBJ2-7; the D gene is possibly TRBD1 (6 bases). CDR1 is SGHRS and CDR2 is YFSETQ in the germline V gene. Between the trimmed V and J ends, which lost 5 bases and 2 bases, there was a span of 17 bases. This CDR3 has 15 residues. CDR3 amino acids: CASRLLQGRPYEQYF. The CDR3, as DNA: TGCGCCAGCAGGCTTTTGCAGGGGCGTCCCTACGAGCAGTACTTC.

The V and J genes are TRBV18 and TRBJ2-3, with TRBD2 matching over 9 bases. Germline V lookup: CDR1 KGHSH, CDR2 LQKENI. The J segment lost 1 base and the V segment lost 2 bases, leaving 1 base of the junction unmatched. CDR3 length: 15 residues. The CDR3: CASSPASGGTDTQYF. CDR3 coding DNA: TGTGCCAGCTCACCAGCTAGCGGGGGCACAGATACGCAGTATTTT.

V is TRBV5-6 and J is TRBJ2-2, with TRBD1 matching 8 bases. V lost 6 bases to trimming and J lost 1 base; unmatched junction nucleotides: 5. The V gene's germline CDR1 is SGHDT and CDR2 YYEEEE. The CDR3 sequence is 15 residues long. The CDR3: CASNGQGWNTGELFF. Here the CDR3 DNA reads TGTGCCAGCAACGGACAGGGTTGGAACACCGGGGAGCTGTTTTTT.

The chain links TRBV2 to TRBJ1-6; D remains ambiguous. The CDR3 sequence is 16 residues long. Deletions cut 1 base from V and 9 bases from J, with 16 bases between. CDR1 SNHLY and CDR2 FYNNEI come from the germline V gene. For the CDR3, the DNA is TGTGCCAGCAGTGAAGTGAGTCCGGGGAAGGGTTCACCCCTCCACTTT. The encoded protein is CASSEVSPGKGSPLHF.

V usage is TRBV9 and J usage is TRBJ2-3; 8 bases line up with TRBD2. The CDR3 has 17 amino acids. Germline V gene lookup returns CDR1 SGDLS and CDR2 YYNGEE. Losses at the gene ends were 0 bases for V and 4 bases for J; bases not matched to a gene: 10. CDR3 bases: TGTGCCAGCAGCGTAGCTACGGCGGGGGGTGGCGCAGATACGCAGTATTTT. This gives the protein CASSVATAGGGADTQYF.

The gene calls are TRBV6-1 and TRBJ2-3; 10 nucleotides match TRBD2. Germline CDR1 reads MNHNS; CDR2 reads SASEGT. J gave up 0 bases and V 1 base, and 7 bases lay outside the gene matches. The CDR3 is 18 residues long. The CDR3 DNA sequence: TGTGCCAGCAGTGAAGGGCCAGCGGGGGGGGTAAGCACAGATACGCAGTATTTT. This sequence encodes CASSEGPAGGVSTDTQYF.